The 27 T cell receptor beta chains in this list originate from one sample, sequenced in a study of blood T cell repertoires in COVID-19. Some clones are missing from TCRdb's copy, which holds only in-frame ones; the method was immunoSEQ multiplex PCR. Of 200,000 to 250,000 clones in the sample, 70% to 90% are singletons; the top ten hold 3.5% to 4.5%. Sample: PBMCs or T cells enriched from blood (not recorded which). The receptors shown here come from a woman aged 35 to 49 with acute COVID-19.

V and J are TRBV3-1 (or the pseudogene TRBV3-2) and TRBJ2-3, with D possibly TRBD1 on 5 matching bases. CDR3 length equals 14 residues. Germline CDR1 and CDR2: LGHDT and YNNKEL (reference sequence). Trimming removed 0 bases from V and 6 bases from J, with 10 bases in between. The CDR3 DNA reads TGTGCCAGCAGCCAAGACCAGGGATACGATACGCAGTATTTT. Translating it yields CASSQDQGYDTQYF.

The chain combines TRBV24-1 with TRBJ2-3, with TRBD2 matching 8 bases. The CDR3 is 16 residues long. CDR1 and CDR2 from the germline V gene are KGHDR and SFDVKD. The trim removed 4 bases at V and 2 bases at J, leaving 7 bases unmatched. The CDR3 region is CATSESGGTYTDTQYF. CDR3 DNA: TGTGCCACCAGTGAGAGCGGGGGTACCTACACAGATACGCAGTATTTT.

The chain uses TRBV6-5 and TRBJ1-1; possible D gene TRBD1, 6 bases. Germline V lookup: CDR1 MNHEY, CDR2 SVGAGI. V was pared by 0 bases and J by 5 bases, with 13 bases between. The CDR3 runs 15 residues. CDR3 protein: CASSYSTVGGTEAFF. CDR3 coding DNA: TGTGCCAGCAGTTACTCCACAGTAGGGGGAACTGAAGCTTTCTTT.

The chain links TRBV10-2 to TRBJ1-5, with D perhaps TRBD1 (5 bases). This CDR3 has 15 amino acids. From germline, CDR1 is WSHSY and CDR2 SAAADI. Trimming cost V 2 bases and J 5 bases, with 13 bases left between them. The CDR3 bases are TGCGCCAGCAGTGAGCCGGGACTGCCCCATCAGCCCCAGCATTTT. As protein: CASSEPGLPHQPQHF.

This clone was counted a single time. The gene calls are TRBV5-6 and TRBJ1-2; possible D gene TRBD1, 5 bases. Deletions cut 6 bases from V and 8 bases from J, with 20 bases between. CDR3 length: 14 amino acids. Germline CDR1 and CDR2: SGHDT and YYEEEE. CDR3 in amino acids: CASTKTAFLVGYTF. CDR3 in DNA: TGTGCCAGCACAAAGACAGCTTTCCTTGTAGGCTACACCTTC.

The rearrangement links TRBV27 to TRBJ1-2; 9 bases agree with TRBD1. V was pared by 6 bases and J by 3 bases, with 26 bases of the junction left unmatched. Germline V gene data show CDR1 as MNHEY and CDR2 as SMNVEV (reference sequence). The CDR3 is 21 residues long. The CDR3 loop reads CASSLLGTFGTGLDRDYGYTF. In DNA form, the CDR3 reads TGTGCCAGCAGCCTTCTAGGAACTTTTGGGACAGGGTTAGATCGAGACTATGGCTACACCTTC.

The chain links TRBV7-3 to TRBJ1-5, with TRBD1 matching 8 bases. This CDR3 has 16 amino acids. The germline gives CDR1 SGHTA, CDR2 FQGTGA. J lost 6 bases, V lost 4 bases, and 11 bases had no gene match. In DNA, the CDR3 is TGTGCCAGCAGCTCGTCGGACAGGGTTAGGTGTCAGCCCCAGCATTTT. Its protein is CASSSSDRVRCQPQHF.

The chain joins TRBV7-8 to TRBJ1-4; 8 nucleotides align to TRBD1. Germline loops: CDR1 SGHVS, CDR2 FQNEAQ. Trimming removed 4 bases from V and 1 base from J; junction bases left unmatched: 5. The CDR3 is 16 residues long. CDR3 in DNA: TGTGCCAGCAGCTACTATACAGGGGGAACTAATGAAAAACTGTTTTTT. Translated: CASSYYTGGTNEKLFF.

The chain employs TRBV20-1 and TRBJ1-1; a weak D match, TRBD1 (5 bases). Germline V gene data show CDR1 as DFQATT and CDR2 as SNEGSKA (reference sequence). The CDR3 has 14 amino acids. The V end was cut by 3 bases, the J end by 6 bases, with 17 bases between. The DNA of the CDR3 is TGCAGTGCTAGTGTGTGGGGCCTTCGCTCTGAAGCTTTCTTT. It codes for CSASVWGLRSEAFF.

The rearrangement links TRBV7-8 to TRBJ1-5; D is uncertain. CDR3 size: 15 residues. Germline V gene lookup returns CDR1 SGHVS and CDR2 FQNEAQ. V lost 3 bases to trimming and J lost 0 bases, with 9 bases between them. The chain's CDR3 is CASSFLGPSNQPQHF. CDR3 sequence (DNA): TGTGCCAGCAGCTTCTTGGGCCCTAGCAATCAGCCCCAGCATTTT.

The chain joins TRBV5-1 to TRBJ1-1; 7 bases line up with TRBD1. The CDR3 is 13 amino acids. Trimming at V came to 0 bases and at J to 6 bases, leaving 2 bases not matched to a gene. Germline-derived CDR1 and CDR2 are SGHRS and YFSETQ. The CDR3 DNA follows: TGCGCCAGCAGCTTGGACAGGGGCGCTGAAGCTTTCTTT. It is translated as CASSLDRGAEAFF.

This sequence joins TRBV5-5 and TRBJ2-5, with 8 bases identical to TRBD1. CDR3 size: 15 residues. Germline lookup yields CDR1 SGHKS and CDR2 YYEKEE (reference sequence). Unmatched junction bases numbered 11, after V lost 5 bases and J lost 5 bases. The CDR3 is CASSLRQGPWETQYF. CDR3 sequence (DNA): TGTGCCAGCAGTCTTAGACAGGGGCCTTGGGAGACCCAGTACTTC.

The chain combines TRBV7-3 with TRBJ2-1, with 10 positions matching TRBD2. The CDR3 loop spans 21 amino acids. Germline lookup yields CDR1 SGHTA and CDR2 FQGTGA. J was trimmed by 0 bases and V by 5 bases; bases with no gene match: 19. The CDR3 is CASSPSLGSSGGKSSYNEQFF. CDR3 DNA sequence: TGTGCCAGCAGCCCCAGTTTGGGTAGTAGCGGGGGGAAGAGCTCCTACAATGAGCAGTTCTTC.

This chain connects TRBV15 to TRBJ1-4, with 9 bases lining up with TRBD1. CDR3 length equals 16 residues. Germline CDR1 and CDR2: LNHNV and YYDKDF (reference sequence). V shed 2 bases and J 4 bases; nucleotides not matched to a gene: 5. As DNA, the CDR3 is TGTGCCACCAGCAGACTACAGGGGGCAGTTAATGAAAAACTGTTTTTT. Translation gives CATSRLQGAVNEKLFF.

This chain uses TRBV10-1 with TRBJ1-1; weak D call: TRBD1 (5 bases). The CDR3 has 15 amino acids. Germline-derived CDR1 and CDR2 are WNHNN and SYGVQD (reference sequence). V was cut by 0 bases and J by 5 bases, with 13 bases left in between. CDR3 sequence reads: CASSESIGGKTEAFF. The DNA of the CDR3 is TGCGCCAGCAGTGAGTCGATCGGGGGTAAAACTGAAGCTTTCTTT.

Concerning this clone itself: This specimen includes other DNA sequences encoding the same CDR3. CDR3 residues: CSVVRGNTEAFF. The CDR3 DNA sequence: TGCAGCGTTGTACGGGGGAACACTGAAGCTTTCTTT. V and J are TRBV29-1 and TRBJ1-1, with D unresolved. From germline, CDR1 is SQVTM and CDR2 ANQGSEA. The CDR3 length is 12 residues. V lost 4 bases, J lost 1 base, and 7 bases lay in between.

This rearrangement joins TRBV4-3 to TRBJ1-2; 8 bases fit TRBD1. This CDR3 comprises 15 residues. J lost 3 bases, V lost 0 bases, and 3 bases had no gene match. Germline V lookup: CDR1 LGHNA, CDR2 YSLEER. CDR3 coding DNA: TGCGCCAGCAGCCAAGACCCACAGGGGGACTATGGCTACACCTTC. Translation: CASSQDPQGDYGYTF.

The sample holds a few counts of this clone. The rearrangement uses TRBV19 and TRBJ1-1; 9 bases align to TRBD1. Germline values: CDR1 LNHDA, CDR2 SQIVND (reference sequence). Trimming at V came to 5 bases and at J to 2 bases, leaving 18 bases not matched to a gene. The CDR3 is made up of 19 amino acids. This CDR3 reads CASSALGQGMMVANTEAFF. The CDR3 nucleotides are TGTGCCAGTAGTGCTCTCGGACAGGGGATGATGGTAGCTAACACTGAAGCTTTCTTT.

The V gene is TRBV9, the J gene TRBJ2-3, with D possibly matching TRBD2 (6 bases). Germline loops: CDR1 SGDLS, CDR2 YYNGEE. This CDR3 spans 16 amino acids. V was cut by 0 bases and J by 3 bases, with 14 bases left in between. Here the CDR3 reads CASSVGSSGVTDTQYF. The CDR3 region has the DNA TGTGCCAGCAGCGTAGGCTCCTCGGGGGTGACAGATACGCAGTATTTT.

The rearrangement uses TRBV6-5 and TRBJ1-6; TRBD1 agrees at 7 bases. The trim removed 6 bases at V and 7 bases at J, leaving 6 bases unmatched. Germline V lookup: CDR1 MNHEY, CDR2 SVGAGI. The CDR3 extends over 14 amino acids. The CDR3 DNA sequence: TGTGCCAGCAGGGAGACAGGGATAAATTCACCCCTCCACTTT. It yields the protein CASRETGINSPLHF.

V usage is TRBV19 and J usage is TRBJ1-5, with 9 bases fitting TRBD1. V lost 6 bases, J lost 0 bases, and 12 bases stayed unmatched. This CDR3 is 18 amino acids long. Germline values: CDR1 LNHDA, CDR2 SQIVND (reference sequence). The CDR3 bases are TGTGCCAGTAGACTTGGACAGGGGCGTAGCTATAGCAATCAGCCCCAGCATTTT. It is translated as CASRLGQGRSYSNQPQHF.

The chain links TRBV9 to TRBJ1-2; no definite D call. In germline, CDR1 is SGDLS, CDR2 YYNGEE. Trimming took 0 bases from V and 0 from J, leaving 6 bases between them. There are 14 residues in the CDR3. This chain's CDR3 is CASSVGQSNYGYTF. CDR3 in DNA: TGTGCCAGCAGCGTAGGGCAGTCTAACTATGGCTACACCTTC.

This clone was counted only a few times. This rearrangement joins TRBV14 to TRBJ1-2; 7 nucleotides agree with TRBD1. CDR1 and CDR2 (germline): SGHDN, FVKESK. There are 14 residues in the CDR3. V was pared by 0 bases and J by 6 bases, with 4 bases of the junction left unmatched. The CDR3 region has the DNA TGTGCCAGCAGCCAAGAAGGGGGCTCCGATGGCTACACCTTC. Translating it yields CASSQEGGSDGYTF.

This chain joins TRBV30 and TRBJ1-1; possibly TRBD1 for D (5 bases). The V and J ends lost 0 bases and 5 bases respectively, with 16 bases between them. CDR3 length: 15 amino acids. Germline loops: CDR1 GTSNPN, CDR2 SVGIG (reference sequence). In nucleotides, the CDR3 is TGTGCCTGGAGTGTATCGGCAGGGAAATCGACTGAAGCTTTCTTT. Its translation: CAWSVSAGKSTEAFF.

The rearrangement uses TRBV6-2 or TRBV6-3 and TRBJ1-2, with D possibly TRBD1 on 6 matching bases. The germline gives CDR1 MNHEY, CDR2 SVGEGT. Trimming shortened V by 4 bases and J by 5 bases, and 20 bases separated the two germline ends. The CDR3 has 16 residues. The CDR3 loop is CASSFLGGSNGYGYTF. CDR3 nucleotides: TGTGCCAGCAGTTTTTTAGGGGGAAGTAATGGGTATGGCTACACCTTC.

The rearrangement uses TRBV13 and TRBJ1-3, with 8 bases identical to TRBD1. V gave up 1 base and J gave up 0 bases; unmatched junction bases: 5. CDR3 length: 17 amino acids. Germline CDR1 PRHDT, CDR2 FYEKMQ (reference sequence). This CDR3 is CASSLVRGPNSGNTIYF. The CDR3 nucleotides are TGTGCCAGCAGCTTAGTCAGGGGGCCCAACTCTGGAAACACCATATATTTT.

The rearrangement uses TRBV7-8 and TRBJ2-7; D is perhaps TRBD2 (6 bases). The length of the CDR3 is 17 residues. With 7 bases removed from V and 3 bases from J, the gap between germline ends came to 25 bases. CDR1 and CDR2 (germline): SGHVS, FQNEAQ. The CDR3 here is CASTLGLLGRENYEQYF. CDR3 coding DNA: TGTGCCAGCACCTTGGGTCTTCTCGGACGGGAGAACTACGAGCAGTACTTC.